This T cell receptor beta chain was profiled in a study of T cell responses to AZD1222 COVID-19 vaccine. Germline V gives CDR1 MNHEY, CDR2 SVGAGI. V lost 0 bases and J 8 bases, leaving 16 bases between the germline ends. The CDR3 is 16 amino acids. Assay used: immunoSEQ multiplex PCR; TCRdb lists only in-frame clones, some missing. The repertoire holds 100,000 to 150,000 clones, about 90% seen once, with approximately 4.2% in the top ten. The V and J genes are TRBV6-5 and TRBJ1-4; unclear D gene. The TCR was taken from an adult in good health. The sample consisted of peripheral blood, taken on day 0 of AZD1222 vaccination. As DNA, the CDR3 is TGTGCCAGCAGTTACTCGTCAGGAATGGAGTTCGAAAAACTGTTTTTT. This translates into CASSYSSGMEFEKLFF.